This T cell receptor beta chain was retrieved from a study of blood T cells in healthy people across ages. Study results and caveats: It was not possible, with unsorted PBMCs, to conclusively compare naive and antigen-experienced cells. While age rose, TCR beta diversity per million T cells dropped in a roughly linear way.

CDR1 and CDR2 (germline): SGDLS, YYNGEE. The CDR3 spans 14 residues. V gave up 0 bases and J gave up 9 bases; unmatched junction bases: 8. Combining a sample-barcoded 5' primer with a J-beta primer mix, a second PCR ran for about 6 to 11 cycles. A template-switch adaptor containing 12 random nucleotides labeled each cDNA molecule. TCRdb used MiXCR to reprocess the 5' RACE reads, holding one entry per CDR3 protein. The data show over a million distinct CDR3 sequences, approximately 42% seen once. This clonotype was found a few times. What it binds is not known. Each donor supplied about 9.6 milliliters of peripheral blood.

Sample: blood. The rearrangement uses TRBV9 and TRBJ2-5, with TRBD1 matching 7 bases. The clonotype was recovered from a woman under 30 in good health. The CDR3 sequence: CASSVEDRPTAQYF. CDR3 DNA sequence: TGTGCCAGCAGCGTAGAGGACAGGCCCACGGCCCAGTACTTC.